The 26 T cell receptor beta chains below come from one sample, sequenced in a study of cytomegalovirus exposure and HLA in healthy donors. Primers for the PCR totalled 60 Vbeta and 13 Jbeta. Generated by immunoSEQ multiplex PCR, the TCRdb table keeps only in-frame clones and is missing some. The data show around 72,000 clones, 65% to 70% seen once. Sequencing was carried out using PBMCs. Every receptor here comes from a middle-aged man in good health and CMV-seropositive.

In this sample, this clone turned up a few times. V and J are TRBV4-1 and TRBJ2-7, with D possibly being TRBD1 (7 bases). Germline V gene lookup returns CDR1 MGHRA and CDR2 YSYEKL. The CDR3 sequence is 13 residues long. Deletions cut 4 bases from V and 4 bases from J, with 11 bases between. The CDR3 DNA sequence: TGCGCCAGCAGCCGGTCAGGGGGGTACGAGCAGTACTTC. It encodes CASSRSGGYEQYF.

The chain combines TRBV30 with TRBJ1-4; perhaps TRBD1 as D (6 bases). The CDR3 has 14 amino acids. V dropped 5 bases and J dropped 5 bases, with 15 bases sitting between them. The germline V gene encodes CDR1 GTSNPN and CDR2 SVGIG (reference sequence). The CDR3 reads CAWSIQGKNEKLFF. In DNA form, the CDR3 reads TGTGCCTGGTCTATACAGGGCAAGAATGAAAAACTGTTTTTT. The entire variable domain, with the rest obtained from reference TRBV30 and TRBJ1-4, is as follows: SQTIHQWPATLVQPVGSPLSLECTVEGTSNPNLYWYRQAAGRGLQLLFYSVGIGQISSEVPQNLSASRPQDRQFILSSKKLLLSDSGFYLCAWSIQGKNEKLFFGSGTQLSVL.

By share, this clone ranks as medium-sized. The V and J genes are TRBV11-1 and TRBJ1-1; no clear D gene. V gave up 2 bases and J gave up 3 bases, with 13 bases separating them. CDR1 is SGHAT, CDR2 FQDESV, per germline (reference sequence). The CDR3 loop spans 15 amino acids. The CDR3 DNA sequence: TGTGCCAGCAGCTTATACCCGGGTACGGACACTGAAGCTTTCTTT. Protein sequence: CASSLYPGTDTEAFF.

This clone was seen a handful of times. Other DNA sequences in the same sample also yield this CDR3. V gene TRBV30 combines with J gene TRBJ1-6; D might be TRBD1 (5 bases). V gave up 4 bases and J gave up 7 bases, with 14 bases separating them. Germline V gene sequence: CDR1 GTSNPN, CDR2 SVGIG (reference sequence). The CDR3 loop spans 14 amino acids. CDR3 bases: TGTGCCTGGACCCCCCAGGGAGGGAATTCACCCCTCCACTTT. Its protein is CAWTPQGGNSPLHF.

The V gene is TRBV5-1, the J gene TRBJ1-2; tentatively, D is TRBD1 (5 bases). V was pared by 4 bases and J by 2 bases, with 15 bases between. This CDR3 comprises 15 residues. Germline assignment: CDR1 SGHRS and CDR2 YFSETQ. In DNA form, the CDR3 reads TGCGCCAGCAGCGAAGGGGCTCTTGGGAACTATGGCTACACCTTC. Protein product: CASSEGALGNYGYTF.

This clone was seen once. V gene TRBV5-4 combines with J gene TRBJ2-7; tentatively, D is TRBD2 (6 bases). The CDR3 length is 14 residues. Germline V CDR1 and CDR2: SGHNT, YYREEE (reference sequence). V lost 4 bases and J lost 2, with 13 bases in between. CDR3 sequence (DNA): TGTGCCAGCAGCCCAGGGACTGACACCTACGAGCAGTACTTC. The encoded protein is CASSPGTDTYEQYF. Filled out from reference TRBV5-4 and TRBJ2-7, the complete variable domain reads ETGVTQSPTHLIKTRGQQVTLRCSSQSGHNTVSWYQQALGQGPQFIFQYYREEENGRGNFPPRFSGLQFPNYSSELNVNALELDDSALYLCASSPGTDTYEQYFGPGTRLTVT.

This clone was seen a handful of times. The chain employs TRBV11-2 and TRBJ2-3; 11 nucleotides line up with TRBD2. The CDR3 is made up of 16 amino acids. V lost 7 bases and J lost 0; bases outside the gene matches: 6. From germline, CDR1 is SGHAT and CDR2 FQNNGV. The CDR3 sequence is CASTPRLAGSTDTQYF. As DNA, the CDR3 is TGTGCCAGCACCCCGAGACTAGCGGGGAGCACAGATACGCAGTATTTT. The variable domain in full, completed from reference TRBV11-2 and TRBJ2-3, reads EAGVAQSPRYKIIEKRQSVAFWCNPISGHATLYWYQQILGQGPKLLIQFQNNGVVDDSQLPKDRFSAERLKGVDSTLKIQPAKLEDSAVYLCASTPRLAGSTDTQYFGPGTRLTVL.

The table lists this clone with a few counts. J is TRBJ1-3 and V is TRBV5-1; no reliable D call. The CDR3 runs 14 residues. Germline loops: CDR1 SGHRS, CDR2 YFSETQ. The V gene lost 4 bases and the J gene lost 0 bases, with 8 bases spanning the gap. The CDR3: CASSPRDSGNTIYF. The CDR3 DNA follows: TGCGCCAGCAGCCCCCGCGACTCTGGAAACACCATATATTTT. The full variable domain, rest sourced from reference TRBV5-1 and TRBJ1-3, is KAGVTQTPRYLIKTRGQQVTLSCSPISGHRSVSWYQQTPGQGLQFLFEYFSETQRNKGNFPGRFSGRQFSNSRSEMNVSTLELGDSALYLCASSPRDSGNTIYFGEGSWLTVV.

The rearrangement joins TRBV7-2 to TRBJ2-1; D is perhaps TRBD1 (6 bases). V shed 5 bases and J shed 9 bases, with 8 bases lying between them. The CDR3 is made up of 11 amino acids. The germline CDR1 and CDR2 sequences are SGHTA and FQGNSA. CDR3 region: CASSTGREQFF. The CDR3 DNA reads TGTGCCAGCAGCACAGGGCGTGAGCAGTTCTTC.

The V call is TRBV13, the J call TRBJ2-3, with D maybe TRBD2 (7 bases). V was trimmed by 7 bases and J by 8 bases, leaving 16 bases between them. The CDR3 spans 13 residues. CDR1 PRHDT and CDR2 FYEKMQ come from the germline V gene (reference sequence). The CDR3 protein is CASTLGGEGTQYF. CDR3 sequence (DNA): TGTGCCAGCACCCTAGGGGGGGAGGGTACGCAGTATTTT.

The J gene is TRBJ2-2, the V gene TRBV25-1; 15 positions agree with TRBD2. This CDR3 region has 18 residues. CDR1 and CDR2 from the germline V gene are MGHDK and SYGVNS. Germline trimming cut 3 bases from V and 8 bases from J; bases unmatched to any gene: 10. The CDR3 reads CASSDLGLAGGPSGELFF. The CDR3 DNA is TGTGCCAGCAGTGATCTTGGACTAGCGGGGGGGCCATCTGGGGAGCTGTTTTTT.

The sample holds a few counts of this clone. The chain joins TRBV6-5 to TRBJ1-1; no firm D call. V shed 2 bases and J shed 7 bases, with 14 bases lying between them. This CDR3 is 14 amino acids long. Germline V CDR1 and CDR2: MNHEY, SVGAGI. CDR3 loop: CASSYRRGRIEAFF. CDR3 DNA sequence: TGTGCCAGCAGTTACAGACGGGGTAGAATTGAAGCTTTCTTT.

The V gene is TRBV18, the J gene TRBJ1-2, with D maybe TRBD1 (5 bases). The V end was cut by 5 bases, the J end by 2 bases, with 12 bases between. CDR1 and CDR2 from the germline V gene are KGHSH and LQKENI. CDR3 length: 14 amino acids. CDR3 nucleotide sequence: TGTGCCAGCTCAACCTCGACAGTAAACTATGGCTACACCTTC. Translation: CASSTSTVNYGYTF.

This clone was seen more than once but under ten times. This chain uses TRBV29-1 with TRBJ2-3; 7 nucleotides agree with TRBD2. The CDR3 has 12 amino acids. Germline CDR1 is SQVTM and CDR2 is ANQGSEA. V lost 5 bases and J lost 5; bases outside the gene matches: 4. The CDR3 region is CSVLSGVDTQYF. The DNA for the CDR3 is TGCAGCGTTCTGAGCGGGGTAGATACGCAGTATTTT.

The rearrangement links TRBV19 to TRBJ1-1; 12 bases are shared with TRBD1. The germline CDR1 and CDR2 sequences are LNHDA and SQIVND (reference sequence). CDR3 size: 16 residues. Trimming at V came to 3 bases and at J to 4 bases, leaving 6 bases not matched to a gene. CDR3 DNA: TGTGCCAGTAGTATTGGGACAGGGGGCGGAAGCACTGAAGCTTTCTTT. Translating it yields CASSIGTGGGSTEAFF.

This clone turned up a few times. The chain links TRBV6-5 to TRBJ1-6, with D possibly being TRBD1 (5 bases). Trimming stripped 0 bases from V and 4 bases from J, with 7 bases between. The CDR3 length is 15 residues. Germline-derived CDR1 and CDR2 are MNHEY and SVGAGI. The CDR3 loop is CASSYSRQYNSPLHF. CDR3 nucleotides: TGTGCCAGCAGTTACTCGCGACAGTATAATTCACCCCTCCACTTT.

The table lists this clone with a few counts. V is TRBV6-1 and J is TRBJ1-5; 7 nucleotides agree with TRBD1. With 5 bases clipped from V and 1 base from J, the junction kept 2 bases outside the gene matches. Germline V gene lookup returns CDR1 MNHNS and CDR2 SASEGT. The CDR3 loop spans 14 amino acids. The CDR3 nucleotides are TGTGCCAGCAGTTGGGACAGCAGCAATCAGCCCCAGCATTTT. Protein: CASSWDSSNQPQHF.

The chain joins TRBV27 to TRBJ1-1; TRBD1 matches 7 bases. CDR1 is MNHEY, CDR2 SMNVEV, per germline (reference sequence). V lost 6 bases, J lost 5 bases, and 3 bases stayed unmatched. The CDR3 contains 12 residues. CDR3 sequence (DNA): TGTGCCAGCAGCCGGGGACAGACTGAAGCTTTCTTT. This translates into CASSRGQTEAFF.

On this clone: The junction and the germline gene differ at one end; a read error may be behind it. This rearrangement joins TRBV7-7 to TRBJ2-1; no definite D call. This CDR3 contains 14 residues. Germline V gives CDR1 SSHAT, CDR2 FNYEAQ (reference sequence). Here the CDR3 reads CASSQPGPYNEQFF. CDR3 in DNA: TGTGCTAGCAGTCAGCCGGGTCCTTACAATGAGCAGTTCTTC.

This rearrangement joins TRBV5-6 to TRBJ2-1, with D unclear. The CDR3 runs to 14 residues. The V gene's germline CDR1 is SGHDT and CDR2 YYEEEE. V was cut by 0 bases and J by 6 bases, with 10 bases left in between. The CDR3 here is CASSLGSNTNEQFF. For the CDR3, the DNA is TGTGCCAGCAGCTTGGGATCCAACACCAATGAGCAGTTCTTC.

This clone was found once. This sequence joins TRBV14 and TRBJ1-1; TRBD1 aligns across 8 bases. Germline trimming cut 4 bases from V and 10 bases from J; bases unmatched to any gene: 8. Germline lookup yields CDR1 SGHDN and CDR2 FVKESK. CDR3 length: 13 residues. CDR3 in DNA: TGTGCCAGCAGCCCCCGGACAGGGCTGATAGCTTTCTTT. This codes for CASSPRTGLIAFF. The variable domain in full, with the rest retrieved from reference TRBV14 and TRBJ1-1, is EAGVTQFPSHSVIEKGQTVTLRCDPISGHDNLYWYRRVMGKEIKFLLHFVKESKQDESGMPNNRFLAERTGGTYSTLKVQPAELEDSGVYFCASSPRTGLIAFFGQGTRLTVV.

J is TRBJ2-3 and V is TRBV2; TRBD2 agrees at 8 bases. Trimming cost V 7 bases and J 2 bases; bases outside gene matches: 8. The CDR3 extends over 15 amino acids. Germline CDR1 reads SNHLY; CDR2 reads FYNNEI. The CDR3 is CASTSIAGTTDTQYF. The CDR3 DNA reads TGTGCCAGCACGTCGATAGCGGGGACCACAGATACGCAGTATTTT.

This rearrangement joins TRBV28 to TRBJ1-5; possible D gene TRBD1, 6 bases. From germline, CDR1 is MDHEN and CDR2 SYDVKM. The CDR3 has 13 residues. V lost 6 bases, J lost 4 bases, and 10 bases lay in between. The CDR3 loop is CASRGTTNQPQHF. For the CDR3, the DNA is TGTGCCAGCAGAGGGACAACGAATCAGCCCCAGCATTTT.

Only a few counts were recorded for this clone. The junction shows a germline mismatch at one end, possibly a read error. The rearrangement joins TRBV11-2 to TRBJ2-3; possibly TRBD1 for D (5 bases). Germline loops: CDR1 SGHAT, CDR2 FQNNGV. The CDR3 length is 15 residues. CDR3 in amino acids: CASSLDRGRPDTQYF. For the CDR3, the DNA is TGTGCCAGCAGCCTAGATAGGGGCCGGCCAGATACGCAGTATTTT. Complete variable domain (other parts from reference TRBV11-2 and TRBJ2-3): EAGVAQSPRYKIIEKRQSVAFWCNPISGHATLYWYQQILGQGPKLLIQFQNNGVVDDSQLPKDRFSAERLKGVDSTLKIQPAKLEDSAVYLCASSLDRGRPDTQYFGPGTRLTVL.

The gene calls are TRBV7-9 and TRBJ2-3; D gene ambiguous. V was trimmed by 5 bases and J by 0 bases, leaving 9 bases between them. From germline, CDR1 is SEHNR and CDR2 FQNEAQ (reference sequence). The CDR3 has 14 residues. CDR3 in DNA: TGTGCCAGCAGCCCAGGTTCGAGCACAGATACGCAGTATTTT. Amino acid sequence: CASSPGSSTDTQYF.

The rearrangement joins TRBV2 to TRBJ2-7; D unclear. The CDR3 is 11 amino acids. Per the germline V gene, CDR1 is SNHLY and CDR2 is FYNNEI. With 8 bases removed from V and 4 bases from J, the gap between germline ends came to 9 bases. Here the CDR3 reads CASVRLYEQYF. The CDR3 DNA follows: TGTGCCAGCGTCAGGTTATACGAGCAGTACTTC.